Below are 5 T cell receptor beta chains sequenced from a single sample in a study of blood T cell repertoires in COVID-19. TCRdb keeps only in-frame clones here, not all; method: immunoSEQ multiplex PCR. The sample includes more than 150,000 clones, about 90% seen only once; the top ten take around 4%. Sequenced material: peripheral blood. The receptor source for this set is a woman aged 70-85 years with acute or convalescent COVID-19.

CDR3 in amino acids: CASSEGLTTSYEQYF. The CDR3 nucleotides are TGTGCCAGCAGCGAGGGACTTACTACCTCCTACGAGCAGTACTTC. V gene TRBV9 combines with J gene TRBJ2-7, with a weak D call TRBD2 (6 bases). CDR1 SGDLS and CDR2 YYNGEE come from the germline V gene. V lost 3 bases to trimming and J lost 0 bases, with 13 bases between them. CDR3 size: 15 residues.

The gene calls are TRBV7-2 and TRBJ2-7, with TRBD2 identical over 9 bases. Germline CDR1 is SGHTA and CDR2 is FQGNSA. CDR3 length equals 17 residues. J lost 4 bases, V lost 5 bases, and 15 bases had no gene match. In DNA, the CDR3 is TGTGCCAGCAGCCACGGCCAAGGGCTAGCGGGGATGTACGAGCAGTACTTC. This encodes CASSHGQGLAGMYEQYF.

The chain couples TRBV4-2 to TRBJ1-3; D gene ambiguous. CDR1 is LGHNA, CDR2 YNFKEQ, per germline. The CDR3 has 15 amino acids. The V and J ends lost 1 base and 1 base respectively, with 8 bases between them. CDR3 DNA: TGTGCCAGCAGCCAAGGTCTCGTTTCTGGAAACACCATATATTTT. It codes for CASSQGLVSGNTIYF.

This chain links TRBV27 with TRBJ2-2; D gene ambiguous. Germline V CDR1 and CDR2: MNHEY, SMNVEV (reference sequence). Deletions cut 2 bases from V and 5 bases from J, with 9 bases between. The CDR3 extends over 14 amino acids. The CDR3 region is CASSLTLVTGELFF. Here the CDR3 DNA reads TGTGCCAGCAGTTTAACCCTAGTGACCGGGGAGCTGTTTTTT.

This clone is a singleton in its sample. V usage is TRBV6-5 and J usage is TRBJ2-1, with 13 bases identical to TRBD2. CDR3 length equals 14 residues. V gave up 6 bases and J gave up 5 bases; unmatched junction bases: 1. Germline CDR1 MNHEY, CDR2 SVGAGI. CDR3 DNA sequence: TGTGCCAGCAGCGGACTAGCGGGAGACAATGAGCAGTTCTTC. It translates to CASSGLAGDNEQFF.